The sequence of this T cell receptor beta chain was determined in a study of shared clonotypes between healthy human individuals. CD45RO negativity and positive selection for CCR7 defined naive CD8 cells, a population that excluded terminally differentiated effector memory CD45RA+ cells. TCRdb's table, derived via immunoSEQ multiplex PCR, lists solely in-frame clones and lacks some. The table includes some 600,000 clones, roughly 96% detected once. The CDR3 contains 15 residues. Trimming shortened V by 2 bases and J by 0 bases, and 7 bases separated the two germline ends. Germline V CDR1 and CDR2: MGHDK, SYGVNS.

Sequencing input: naive CD8+ T cells sorted from blood. The clonotype was recovered from a woman aged 25 to 39 in good health. The V and J genes are TRBV25-1 and TRBJ2-2; D unclear. The CDR3, as DNA: TGTGCCAGCAGTGAAGGGCTAGCGAACACCGGGGAGCTGTTTTTT. It specifies CASSEGLANTGELFF.